The 18 T cell receptor beta chains below all came from one sample that was sequenced in a study of cytomegalovirus exposure and HLA in healthy donors. The primer mix had 60 Vbeta and 13 Jbeta primers. Libraries were prepared by immunoSEQ multiplex PCR; TCRdb keeps only in-frame clonotypes and omits some of them. The sample has fewer than 200,000 clones, about 80% seen once; the top ten hold about 2.2%. Sequenced: PBMCs. These receptors were collected from a woman in her 30s in good health and CMV-seronegative.

The V gene is TRBV11-2, the J gene TRBJ2-7; maybe TRBD1 (6 bases). Germline loops: CDR1 SGHAT, CDR2 FQNNGV. This CDR3 is built from 16 residues. V was clipped by 5 bases and J by 1 base, with 18 bases between them. CDR3 sequence reads: CASSPIGVQGSYEQYF. The CDR3 DNA follows: TGTGCCAGCAGCCCGATCGGGGTACAGGGTTCCTACGAGCAGTACTTC. Full variable domain (rest looked up from reference TRBV11-2 and TRBJ2-7): EAGVAQSPRYKIIEKRQSVAFWCNPISGHATLYWYQQILGQGPKLLIQFQNNGVVDDSQLPKDRFSAERLKGVDSTLKIQPAKLEDSAVYLCASSPIGVQGSYEQYFGPGTRLTVT.

The V call is TRBV10-2, the J call TRBJ2-5, with 9 bases matching TRBD2. The J segment lost 5 bases and the V segment lost 6 bases, leaving 10 bases of the junction unmatched. The germline V gene has CDR1 WSHSY and CDR2 SAAADI. The CDR3 extends over 15 amino acids. The CDR3 DNA is TGCGCCAGCAGGCCCGTCGGCGGGGGGGCGGAGACCCAGTACTTC. As protein: CASRPVGGGAETQYF.

The V and J genes are TRBV7-9 and TRBJ2-2, with unresolved D. The CDR3 sequence is 15 residues long. Germline lookup yields CDR1 SEHNR and CDR2 FQNEAQ (reference sequence). Trimming removed 3 bases at V and 5 bases at J, with 13 bases between. The CDR3 nucleotides are TGTGCCAGCAGCTTGAGGTTCTCGAGGACCGGGGAGCTGTTTTTT. Protein sequence: CASSLRFSRTGELFF.

The rearrangement joins TRBV11-2 to TRBJ1-3; weak D call: TRBD1 (6 bases). Deletions cut 4 bases from V and 0 bases from J, with 16 bases between. There are 17 residues in the CDR3. Germline V gives CDR1 SGHAT, CDR2 FQNNGV. The CDR3 DNA is TGTGCCAGCAGCTCCCCCTGGGGGGGGGCCTCTGGAAACACCATATATTTT. It specifies CASSSPWGGASGNTIYF.

This chain joins TRBV7-2 and TRBJ2-7; D is uncertain. The germline gives CDR1 SGHTA, CDR2 FQGNSA. Trimming left V 3 bases short and J 2 bases short, with 5 bases between. The CDR3 has 12 amino acids. The chain's CDR3 is CASSFSTYEQYF. CDR3 coding DNA: TGTGCCAGCAGCTTTAGTACCTACGAGCAGTACTTC. Full variable domain (rest looked up from reference TRBV7-2 and TRBJ2-7): GAGVSQSPSNKVTEKGKDVELRCDPISGHTALYWYRQSLGQGLEFLIYFQGNSAPDKSGLPSDRFSAERTGGSVSTLTIQRTQQEDSAVYLCASSFSTYEQYFGPGTRLTVT.

The V gene is TRBV7-9, the J gene TRBJ1-4; TRBD1 aligns across 11 bases. The CDR3 runs 14 residues. CDR1 SEHNR and CDR2 FQNEAQ come from the germline V gene (reference sequence). V lost 4 bases and J lost 6; bases outside the gene matches: 1. The CDR3 DNA is TGTGCCAGCAGCTGGGACAGGGGGGATGAAAAACTGTTTTTT. As protein: CASSWDRGDEKLFF. Filled out from reference TRBV7-9 and TRBJ1-4, the complete variable domain reads DTGVSQNPRHKITKRGQNVTFRCDPISEHNRLYWYRQTLGQGPEFLTYFQNEAQLEKSRLLSDRFSAERPKGSFSTLEIQRTEQGDSAMYLCASSWDRGDEKLFFGSGTQLSVL.

The V and J genes are TRBV6-6 and TRBJ1-1; the match to TRBD1 covers 7 bases. V was clipped by 6 bases and J by 3 bases; unmatched bases: 10. The CDR3 contains 15 residues. CDR1 and CDR2 from the germline V gene are MNHNY and SVGAGI (reference sequence). CDR3 sequence (DNA): TGTGCCAGCAGAAAACAGGGGTGGTCGGACACTGAAGCTTTCTTT. The encoded protein is CASRKQGWSDTEAFF.

V and J are TRBV30 and TRBJ2-2, with a weak D call TRBD1 (6 bases). CDR1 and CDR2 from the germline V gene are GTSNPN and SVGIG (reference sequence). CDR3 length: 16 residues. V was trimmed by 3 bases and J by 4 bases, leaving 18 bases between them. CDR3 DNA: TGTGCCTGGAGCCCCACCGGGCAGGGGTTCACCGGGGAGCTGTTTTTT. It encodes CAWSPTGQGFTGELFF.

In the case of this clone: At one boundary the junction diverges from the germline segment, which might be a read error. V and J are TRBV29-1 and TRBJ1-1; no reliable D call. This CDR3 spans 15 amino acids. Germline-derived CDR1 and CDR2 are SQVTM and ANQGSEA. The chain's CDR3 is CRVTTGYRMNTEAFF. In nucleotides, the CDR3 is TGTAGAGTGACGACGGGATATCGGATGAACACTGAAGCTTTCTTT.

This chain joins TRBV18 and TRBJ1-2; TRBD1 aligns across 9 bases. CDR3 length: 19 residues. V lost 0 bases and J lost 7; bases outside the gene matches: 18. Looked up from germline, CDR1 is KGHSH and CDR2 is LQKENI. The CDR3 bases are TGTGCCAGCTCACCACCAGGACAGGGGTTGGGAGGGGTGACTCGTGGCTACACCTTC. Protein product: CASSPPGQGLGGVTRGYTF.

This clone has only a few counts. V is TRBV19 and J is TRBJ1-5; TRBD1 might be the D (6 bases). V lost 6 bases and J lost 1, with 22 bases in between. There are 18 residues in the CDR3. In germline, CDR1 is LNHDA, CDR2 SQIVND (reference sequence). In DNA form, the CDR3 reads TGTGCCAGTAGGAGCACAGGGCCCCCCGTTATGAGCAATCAGCCCCAGCATTTT. Its translation is CASRSTGPPVMSNQPQHF.

A single count supports this clone. The J gene is TRBJ2-2, the V gene TRBV28, with a tentative D call TRBD2 (5 bases). Germline CDR1 reads MDHEN; CDR2 reads SYDVKM. V was clipped by 3 bases and J by 0 bases, with 8 bases between them. The CDR3 contains 15 residues. The CDR3 reads CASSLDSSNTGELFF. CDR3 bases: TGTGCCAGCAGTTTGGACTCCTCGAACACCGGGGAGCTGTTTTTT.

The V call is TRBV5-6, the J call TRBJ2-1; 10 nucleotides agree with TRBD2. Germline assignment: CDR1 SGHDT and CDR2 YYEEEE. This CDR3 is 17 amino acids long. J lost 2 bases, V lost 0 bases, and 5 bases had no gene match. In DNA, the CDR3 is TGTGCCAGCAGCTTGGGTGGACTAGCGGAGACCTACAATGAGCAGTTCTTC. Translation gives CASSLGGLAETYNEQFF.

The chain is built from TRBV19 and TRBJ2-3; D not resolved. V was pared by 3 bases and J by 3 bases, with 25 bases between. The CDR3 covers 19 residues. CDR1 and CDR2 (germline): LNHDA, SQIVND (reference sequence). For the CDR3, the DNA is TGTGCCAGTAGTATCAGGCCCCTAATCCCTTATTCACGGACAGATACGCAGTATTTT. Protein product: CASSIRPLIPYSRTDTQYF. The full variable domain, in which reference TRBV19 and TRBJ2-3 provide the parts outside the CDR3, is DGGITQSPKYLFRKEGQNVTLSCEQNLNHDAMYWYRQDPGQGLRLIYYSQIVNDFQKGDIAEGYSVSREKKESFPLTVTSAQKNPTAFYLCASSIRPLIPYSRTDTQYFGPGTRLTVL.

This sequence joins TRBV4-3 and TRBJ2-3, with a weak D call TRBD2 (5 bases). Germline-derived CDR1 and CDR2 are LGHNA and YSLEER. The CDR3 has 16 residues. V dropped 1 base and J dropped 0 bases, with 11 bases sitting between them. The CDR3 protein is CASSQGGITSTDTQYF. CDR3 bases: TGCGCCAGCAGCCAAGGAGGGATTACTAGCACAGATACGCAGTATTTT.

Turning to this clone: A junction end diverges from the germline sequence, so it may reflect a read error. This specimen includes other DNA sequences encoding the same CDR3. The CDR3 region is CASSYSWLQPYEQYF. CDR3 sequence (DNA): TGTGCCAGCAGCTACTCGTGGCTACAGCCCTACGAGCAGTACTTC. The chain couples TRBV6-5 to TRBJ2-7; D not resolved. This CDR3 spans 15 amino acids. CDR1 is MNHEY and CDR2 is SVGAGI in the germline V gene.

CDR3 bases: TGCGCCAGCAGCCAGCGGATGATCTACAATGAGCAGTTCTTC. Translation: CASSQRMIYNEQFF. The chain carries TRBV4-1 and TRBJ2-1; D gene unclear. The germline gives CDR1 MGHRA, CDR2 YSYEKL. The V end was cut by 3 bases, the J end by 3 bases, with 9 bases between. There are 14 residues in the CDR3.

The V gene is TRBV7-2, the J gene TRBJ2-5; 7 bases match TRBD1. The length of the CDR3 is 15 residues. V gave up 4 bases and J gave up 2 bases; unmatched junction bases: 7. The germline gives CDR1 SGHTA, CDR2 FQGNSA. The DNA for the CDR3 is TGTGCCAGCAGCTCCGGGACAGTTAATCAAGAGACCCAGTACTTC. Its translation: CASSSGTVNQETQYF.